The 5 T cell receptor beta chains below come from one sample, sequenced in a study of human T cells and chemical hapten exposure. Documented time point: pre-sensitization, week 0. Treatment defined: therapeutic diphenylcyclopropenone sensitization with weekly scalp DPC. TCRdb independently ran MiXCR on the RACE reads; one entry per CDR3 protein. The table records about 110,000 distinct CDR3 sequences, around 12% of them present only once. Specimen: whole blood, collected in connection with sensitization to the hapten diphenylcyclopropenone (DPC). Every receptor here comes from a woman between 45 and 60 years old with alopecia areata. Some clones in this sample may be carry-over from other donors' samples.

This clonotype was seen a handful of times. The CDR3 nucleotides are TGCGCCAGCAGCCAAGATAGGACTTACAACAATGAGCAGTTCTTC. It encodes CASSQDRTYNNEQFF. The genes are TRBV4-3 and TRBJ2-1; perhaps TRBD2 as D (5 bases). V shed 0 bases and J shed 5 bases, with 11 bases lying between them. The CDR3 runs to 15 residues. Germline V gene lookup returns CDR1 LGHNA and CDR2 YSLEER.

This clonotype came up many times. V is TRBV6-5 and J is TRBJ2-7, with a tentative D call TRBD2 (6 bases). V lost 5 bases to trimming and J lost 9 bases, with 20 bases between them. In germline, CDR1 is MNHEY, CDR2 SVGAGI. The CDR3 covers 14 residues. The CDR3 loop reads CASSKTGTLRGQYF. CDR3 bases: TGTGCCAGCAGTAAAACCGGGACTTTACGAGGGCAGTACTTC.

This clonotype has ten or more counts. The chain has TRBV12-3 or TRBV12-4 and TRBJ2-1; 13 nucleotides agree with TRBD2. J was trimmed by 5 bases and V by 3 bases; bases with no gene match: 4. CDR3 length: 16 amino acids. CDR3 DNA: TGTGCCAGCAGTTTTTCGGGGACTAGCGGGAACAATGAGCAGTTCTTC. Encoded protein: CASSFSGTSGNNEQFF.

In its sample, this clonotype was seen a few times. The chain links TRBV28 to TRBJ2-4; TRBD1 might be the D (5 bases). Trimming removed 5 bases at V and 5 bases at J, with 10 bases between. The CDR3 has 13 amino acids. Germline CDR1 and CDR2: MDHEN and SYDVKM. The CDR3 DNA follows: TGTGCCAGCAGTCGACAGCAGCAAAACATTCAGTACTTC. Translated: CASSRQQQNIQYF.

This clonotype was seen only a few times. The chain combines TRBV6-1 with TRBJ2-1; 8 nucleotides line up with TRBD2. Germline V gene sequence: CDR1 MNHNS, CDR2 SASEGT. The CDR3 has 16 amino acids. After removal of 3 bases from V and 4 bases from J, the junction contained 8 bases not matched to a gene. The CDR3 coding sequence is TGTGCCAGCAGTGACCTAAGCGGGAGCTATTACAATGAGCAGTTCTTC. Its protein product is CASSDLSGSYYNEQFF.